A single sample is the source of the 18 T cell receptor beta chains below, sequenced in a study of control samples from healthy donors and cancer patients. Clones were sequenced by immunoSEQ multiplex PCR, and TCRdb holds only the in-frame ones, with some missing. The sample lists under 20,000 clones; more than 75% were seen once. The specimen was PBMCs. The receptor set was obtained from a woman between 65 and 79 years old with colorectal cancer.

The chain is built from TRBV3-1 (or the pseudogene TRBV3-2) and TRBJ1-6; D is perhaps TRBD1 (5 bases). Looked up from germline, CDR1 is LGHDT and CDR2 is YNNKEL (reference sequence). Trimming removed 4 bases at V and 7 bases at J, with 11 bases between. This CDR3 region has 14 residues. CDR3 in amino acids: CASSRNEGNSPLHF. CDR3 nucleotides: TGTGCCAGCAGCCGAAACGAGGGGAATTCACCCCTCCACTTT.

The chain is built from TRBV7-3 and TRBJ1-1, with D possibly TRBD1 on 5 matching bases. This CDR3 has 15 amino acids. Germline V gives CDR1 SGHTA, CDR2 FQGTGA. The V gene lost 0 bases and the J gene lost 4 bases, with 12 bases spanning the gap. CDR3 loop: CASSLTGTGTTEAFF. The CDR3 bases are TGTGCCAGCAGCTTAACCGGGACGGGTACCACTGAAGCTTTCTTT.

This clone was detected once. This sequence joins TRBV5-4 and TRBJ2-3; 12 bases agree with TRBD2. V lost 3 bases to trimming and J lost 6 bases; unmatched junction nucleotides: 11. The CDR3 runs 17 residues. The germline V gene encodes CDR1 SGHNT and CDR2 YYREEE (reference sequence). The CDR3 spells CASSWVTSGGRTDTQYF. The DNA for the CDR3 is TGTGCCAGCAGCTGGGTGACTAGCGGGGGCCGGACGGATACGCAGTATTTT.

The chain has TRBV7-2 and TRBJ1-1; no reliable D call. The V and J ends lost 8 bases and 6 bases respectively, with 13 bases between them. The CDR3 has 12 amino acids. Germline lookup yields CDR1 SGHTA and CDR2 FQGNSA. CDR3 bases: TGTGCCAGCGGTCTCGGCGGGGCTGAAGCTTTCTTT. It codes for CASGLGGAEAFF.

The chain couples TRBV4-1 to TRBJ2-7; D is unclear. The CDR3 spans 14 residues. V lost 0 bases to trimming and J lost 3 bases, with 9 bases between them. Germline CDR1 MGHRA, CDR2 YSYEKL. This CDR3 reads CASSQEEQVYEQYF. In nucleotides, the CDR3 is TGCGCCAGCAGCCAAGAAGAGCAGGTCTACGAGCAGTACTTC.

The gene calls are TRBV29-1 and TRBJ2-3; no firm D call. The CDR3 spans 11 residues. V shed 2 bases and J shed 0 bases, with 0 bases lying between them. Germline V gene data show CDR1 as SQVTM and CDR2 as ANQGSEA. Here the CDR3 reads CSVESTDTQYF. The CDR3 DNA reads as TGCAGCGTTGAAAGCACAGATACGCAGTATTTT.

The chain links TRBV7-2 to TRBJ2-1; 10 bases align to TRBD2. The CDR3 extends over 15 amino acids. V lost 5 bases, J lost 9 bases, and 10 bases stayed unmatched. Germline V gene data show CDR1 as SGHTA and CDR2 as FQGNSA. CDR3 in DNA: TGTGCCAGCAGCCCGCCTAGCGGGGGCGGGGGTGAGCAGTTCTTC. It yields the protein CASSPPSGGGGEQFF.

V is TRBV7-3 and J is TRBJ2-1; D call uncertain. CDR3 length: 17 amino acids. Trimming removed 4 bases from V and 2 bases from J, with 18 bases in between. Per germline, CDR1 SGHTA and CDR2 FQGTGA. The CDR3 nucleotides are TGTGCCAGCAGCTCTATTGGATCCTCTCTTACCTACAATGAGCAGTTCTTC. This sequence encodes CASSSIGSSLTYNEQFF.

The chain recombines TRBV10-3 with TRBJ2-3, with D possibly matching TRBD2 (7 bases). Germline V CDR1 and CDR2: ENHRY, SYGVKD. This CDR3 is 16 amino acids long. V was clipped by 5 bases and J by 4 bases, with 19 bases between them. CDR3 residues: CAISKSGGGSADTQYF. DNA of the CDR3: TGTGCCATCAGTAAATCCGGGGGCGGGAGCGCAGATACGCAGTATTTT.

This clone was seen a single time. The chain has TRBV9 and TRBJ1-4; 9 bases align to TRBD1. The germline V gene encodes CDR1 SGDLS and CDR2 YYNGEE. V trimming: 3 bases; J trimming: 5 bases; junction bases outside the gene matches: 5. This CDR3 region has 15 residues. The DNA of the CDR3 is TGTGCCAGCAGCGCCGACAGGGGGATAAATGAAAAACTGTTTTTT. Its translation is CASSADRGINEKLFF.

The chain employs TRBV10-3 and TRBJ1-1, with a weak D call TRBD1 (5 bases). The V and J ends lost 7 bases and 3 bases respectively, with 15 bases between them. Per the germline V gene, CDR1 is ENHRY and CDR2 is SYGVKD. The CDR3 is 14 residues long. The chain's CDR3 is CAINWPGDDTEAFF. In nucleotides, the CDR3 is TGTGCCATCAACTGGCCGGGGGATGACACTGAAGCTTTCTTT.

For this clone: Other DNA sequences within the sample encode an identical CDR3. The chain combines TRBV6-5 with TRBJ1-4; D ambiguous. The V end lost 0 bases, the J end lost 4 bases, and 9 bases lay between the germline ends. The CDR3 has 15 amino acids. In germline, CDR1 is MNHEY, CDR2 SVGAGI. CDR3: CASSYSPVLNEKLFF. The CDR3 DNA follows: TGTGCCAGCAGTTACTCGCCAGTGCTTAATGAAAAACTGTTTTTT.

This sequence joins TRBV6-2 or TRBV6-3 and TRBJ1-2, with D possibly matching TRBD1 (5 bases). Per the germline V gene, CDR1 is MNHEY and CDR2 is SVGEGT. The V end was cut by 2 bases, the J end by 4 bases, with 20 bases between. The CDR3 length is 17 residues. CDR3 sequence (DNA): TGTGCCAGCAGTTACGGGGAACTGAGGGGCGGCTTCTATGGCTACACCTTC. Protein sequence: CASSYGELRGGFYGYTF.

The chain recombines TRBV5-1 with TRBJ1-5, with 12 nucleotides matching TRBD1. CDR1 SGHRS and CDR2 YFSETQ come from the germline V gene. V lost 4 bases to trimming and J lost 2 bases; unmatched junction nucleotides: 4. The CDR3 runs 16 residues. In DNA, the CDR3 is TGCGCCAGCAGCACCGGGACAGGGGGCGGCAATCAGCCCCAGCATTTT. The encoded protein is CASSTGTGGGNQPQHF.

The rearrangement uses TRBV27 and TRBJ1-2, with D possibly TRBD1 on 5 matching bases. V was clipped by 0 bases and J by 2 bases, with 16 bases between them. The CDR3 runs to 17 residues. Germline V gene lookup returns CDR1 MNHEY and CDR2 SMNVEV (reference sequence). The CDR3 is CASSLSLPGRRNYGYTF. In DNA form, the CDR3 reads TGTGCCAGCAGTTTATCCCTCCCGGGACGGCGAAACTATGGCTACACCTTC.

The chain links TRBV6-6 to TRBJ1-2; no clear D gene. Trimming shortened V by 3 bases and J by 0 bases, and 8 bases separated the two germline ends. Germline-derived CDR1 and CDR2 are MNHNY and SVGAGI (reference sequence). The CDR3 contains 14 residues. Written as DNA, the CDR3 is TGTGCCAGCAGTTATGACACAGCTAACTATGGCTACACCTTC. It encodes CASSYDTANYGYTF.

With regard to this clone: Other DNA sequences in this sample translate to the same CDR3. This chain connects TRBV30 to TRBJ1-2, with D uncertain. With 5 bases removed from V and 2 bases from J, the gap between germline ends came to 9 bases. Germline assignment: CDR1 GTSNPN and CDR2 SVGIG (reference sequence). This CDR3 spans 12 amino acids. CDR3 sequence: CAWSGANYGYTF. The CDR3, as DNA: TGTGCCTGGTCAGGAGCGAACTATGGCTACACCTTC. The variable domain in full, with the rest retrieved from reference TRBV30 and TRBJ1-2, is SQTIHQWPATLVQPVGSPLSLECTVEGTSNPNLYWYRQAAGRGLQLLFYSVGIGQISSEVPQNLSASRPQDRQFILSSKKLLLSDSGFYLCAWSGANYGYTFGSGTRLTVV.

J is TRBJ2-1 and V is TRBV27, with no clear D. V lost 1 base and J 5 bases, leaving 9 bases between the germline ends. The CDR3 contains 14 residues. Germline CDR1 MNHEY, CDR2 SMNVEV (reference sequence). The CDR3 reads CASSLFASHNEQFF. The CDR3 coding sequence is TGTGCCAGCAGTTTATTTGCTAGTCACAATGAGCAGTTCTTC.